This T cell receptor beta chain was sequenced for a study of T-cell reconstitution after alpha-beta-depleted transplantation in children (dated by TCRdb to between 2015 and 2016). Study-wide context: T-cell immune reconstitution after TCRalphabeta/CD19-depleted allogeneic hematopoietic cell transplantation in children was quantitatively tracked in the study by means of TCR repertoire profiling.

Inclusive of the bounding cysteine and phenylalanine, the CDR3 is 14 residues long. This entry keeps only the CDR3 DNA: 42 bases, framed from base 1. Based on the germline V gene, the CDR1 and CDR2 sequences are MDHEN and SYDVKM. Relative to germline, V is missing 5 bases and J is missing 5 bases, with 7 bases of the junction outside any gene match. The intended sense of this specimen's treatment or condition label: allogeneic hematopoietic cell transplantation with graft depleted of TCRalphabeta T cells and CD19 B cells. The children who served as transplant recipients had been given grafts of TCRalphabeta/CD19-depleted allogeneic hematopoietic cells. Library prep was done by PCR. TCRdb lists the instrument as Illumina HiSeq 2500. To normalize quantification of the TCRbeta repertoire, the TCR libraries were built with molecular barcoding that relied on unique molecular identifiers. The public reads were quality trimmed at Q25 with fastp and then assembled into clones with MiXCR by TCRdb, keeping productive beta chains. Each CDR3 protein gets just one entry, which takes the most common genes and DNA from the rows behind it. Present in this sample are approximately 300,000 distinct CDR3 sequences, roughly a tenth of which were seen just once. The ten most abundant clones make up 7% to 9.5% of the sample.

What the work shows at the level of the full study, not this receptor alone: The apparently early recovery of alphabetaT-cell counts about two months after transplant reportedly depended on only several hundred rapidly expanded clones that came from non-depleted graft cells. Over the following months the frequencies of hyperexpanded clones went down, and after one year T-cell counts and TCRbeta diversity were mostly credited to newly produced T cells. In some patients, the high TCRbeta diversity seen at day 60 was put down to recipient T cells and intrathymic progenitors that had survived conditioning.

This clonotype was recorded many times. The target of this receptor is not known. Within one base of it there is no much larger clone, and no base qualities were kept. Sequencing was performed on PBMCs, taken before TCRalphabeta/CD19-depleted stem cell transplant. Rearrangement joined TRBV28 to TRBJ2-7, with 9 middle bases fitting TRBD2. The receptor was isolated from a boy younger than two with acute myeloid leukemia, due to receive a stem cell transplant. The CDR3 in this case is CASSLSGSTNEQYF. Read as DNA, the sequence is TGTGCCAGCAGTCTTAGCGGGAGCACAAACGAGCAGTACTTC.